The following is a TCR beta chain sequence with its context. What it binds is not known. Multiplex touch-down PCR amplified TRB using TRB-A and TRB-B pools in one tube. After re-calling the multiplex PCR reads, TCRdb lists one entry per CDR3 protein, DNA absent. The sample includes roughly 8,000 distinct CDR3 sequences. Each sample's input was approximately 0.25 ug genomic DNA, 38,000 or so genome equivalents. This record comes from a study of T cell clusters in autoimmune cytopenias. General study results and limits: TRB repertoire shifts in secondary cytopenia and chronic lymphocytic leukemia mostly reflected lymphoma, not autoimmunity.

The CDR3 spans 14 residues. Germline V gene sequence: CDR1 SGHNT, CDR2 YYREEE (reference sequence). The sequence was collected from a human donor with an autoimmune cytopenia or autoimmune hepatitis (not recorded which). The sequenced material came from peripheral blood. V gene TRBV5-4 combines with J gene TRBJ2-5. The CDR3 loop is CASSLSSNAETQYF.